The 11 T cell receptor beta chains given below trace back to one sample, sequenced in a study of blood T cell repertoires in COVID-19. Repertoires were generated with immunoSEQ multiplex PCR, while TCRdb's copy carries only in-frame clones and drops some. The data contain about 52,000 clones, about nine tenths of them seen just once; the ten biggest clones take up less than 15%. Sequences were obtained from peripheral blood. Every receptor here comes from a man aged 65 to 79 with acute or convalescent COVID-19.

The V call is TRBV14, the J call TRBJ2-5; no definite D call. The CDR3 spans 15 residues. Trimming pared 0 bases from V and 3 bases from J, leaving 11 bases between. In germline, CDR1 is SGHDN, CDR2 FVKESK. DNA for the CDR3: TGTGCCAGCAGCCAAGAAGAGCCTTTTAAAGAGACCCAGTACTTC. This translates into CASSQEEPFKETQYF.

This clone was counted between two and nine times. The CDR3 region has the DNA TGTGCCAGCAGCTTTCGGGCAGGGTTGTGGCAAGAGACCCAGTACTTC. This gives the protein CASSFRAGLWQETQYF. The chain couples TRBV11-1 to TRBJ2-5; D is perhaps TRBD1 (5 bases). Germline-derived CDR1 and CDR2 are SGHAT and FQDESV (reference sequence). Deletions cut 3 bases from V and 2 bases from J, with 16 bases between. The CDR3 consists of 16 residues. The whole variable domain, filled in from reference TRBV11-1 and TRBJ2-5, reads EAEVAQSPRYKITEKSQAVAFWCDPISGHATLYWYRQILGQGPELLVQFQDESVVDDSQLPKDRFSAERLKGVDSTLKIQPAELGDSAMYLCASSFRAGLWQETQYFGPGTRLLVL.

This chain links TRBV5-5 with TRBJ2-5; D not certain. Deletions cut 2 bases from V and 4 bases from J, with 6 bases between. The CDR3 consists of 12 residues. In germline, CDR1 is SGHKS, CDR2 YYEKEE (reference sequence). The CDR3 DNA is TGTGCCAGCAGCTTAGCTGGAGAGACCCAGTACTTC. It is translated as CASSLAGETQYF.

This sequence joins TRBV5-1 and TRBJ2-5, with D possibly being TRBD2 (6 bases). V was trimmed by 0 bases and J by 4 bases, leaving 10 bases between them. The CDR3 extends over 14 amino acids. Germline values: CDR1 SGHRS, CDR2 YFSETQ. The CDR3, as DNA: TGCGCCAGCAGCTTGGGCGGGACCCCAGAGACCCAGTACTTC. Its protein product is CASSLGGTPETQYF.

This clone appeared a few times. This sequence joins TRBV7-9 and TRBJ1-2; TRBD1 agrees at 8 bases. Germline trimming cut 5 bases from V and 6 bases from J; bases unmatched to any gene: 8. CDR1 is SEHNR and CDR2 is FQNEAQ in the germline V gene (reference sequence). CDR3 length: 14 residues. CDR3 bases: TGTGCCAGCAGCCTCGACAGGGGAGTCCATGGCTACACCTTC. Protein product: CASSLDRGVHGYTF.

In this sample, this clone turned up once. The chain has TRBV5-6 and TRBJ2-2; 10 nucleotides line up with TRBD1. The CDR3 totals 16 residues. J gave up 4 bases and V 5 bases, and 8 bases lay outside the gene matches. Germline CDR1 is SGHDT and CDR2 is YYEEEE. This chain's CDR3 is CASRVGDRGATGELFF. The CDR3, as DNA: TGTGCCAGCAGGGTGGGGGACAGGGGTGCCACCGGGGAGCTGTTTTTT.

The J gene is TRBJ1-4, the V gene TRBV7-9; D might be TRBD1 (6 bases). Germline CDR1 SEHNR, CDR2 FQNEAQ (reference sequence). The CDR3 spans 14 residues. V was cut by 5 bases and J by 4 bases, with 11 bases left in between. The CDR3, as DNA: TGTGCCAGCAGCACAGGACAGCGTAATGAAAAACTGTTTTTT. This codes for CASSTGQRNEKLFF. The whole variable domain, filled in from reference TRBV7-9 and TRBJ1-4, reads DTGVSQNPRHKITKRGQNVTFRCDPISEHNRLYWYRQTLGQGPEFLTYFQNEAQLEKSRLLSDRFSAERPKGSFSTLEIQRTEQGDSAMYLCASSTGQRNEKLFFGSGTQLSVL.

The chain couples TRBV4-2 to TRBJ2-2; TRBD2 is a possible D gene (6 bases). CDR3 length equals 17 residues. The germline V gene has CDR1 LGHNA and CDR2 YNFKEQ. Deletions cut 0 bases from V and 0 bases from J, with 11 bases between. CDR3 sequence (DNA): TGTGCCAGCAGCCAAGATCGGGGGACCACGAACACCGGGGAGCTGTTTTTT. Its translation is CASSQDRGTTNTGELFF.

The V gene is TRBV5-1, the J gene TRBJ1-1, with TRBD1 matching over 7 bases. With 0 bases clipped from V and 5 bases from J, the junction kept 7 bases outside the gene matches. The CDR3 length is 15 residues. Germline lookup yields CDR1 SGHRS and CDR2 YFSETQ. CDR3 sequence reads: CASSLATGKGTEAFF. CDR3 sequence (DNA): TGCGCCAGCAGCTTGGCGACAGGGAAAGGGACTGAAGCTTTCTTT.

The chain is built from TRBV10-3 and TRBJ1-2; 7 nucleotides match TRBD1. The CDR3 spans 14 residues. Trimming cost V 5 bases and J 6 bases; bases outside gene matches: 9. Germline V CDR1 and CDR2: ENHRY, SYGVKD. The CDR3 region is CAISRDSGLDGYTF. The CDR3 DNA reads TGTGCCATCAGTCGGGACAGCGGACTGGATGGCTACACCTTC.

This clone appeared once. J is TRBJ1-2 and V is TRBV15; D gene uncertain. The CDR3 contains 15 residues. V was shortened by 0 bases and J by 4 bases, with 12 bases between the two germline ends. The V gene's germline CDR1 is LNHNV and CDR2 YYDKDF (reference sequence). Here the CDR3 reads CATSRDLFSFYGYTF. CDR3 nucleotides: TGTGCCACCAGCAGAGATCTGTTTTCTTTCTATGGCTACACCTTC.